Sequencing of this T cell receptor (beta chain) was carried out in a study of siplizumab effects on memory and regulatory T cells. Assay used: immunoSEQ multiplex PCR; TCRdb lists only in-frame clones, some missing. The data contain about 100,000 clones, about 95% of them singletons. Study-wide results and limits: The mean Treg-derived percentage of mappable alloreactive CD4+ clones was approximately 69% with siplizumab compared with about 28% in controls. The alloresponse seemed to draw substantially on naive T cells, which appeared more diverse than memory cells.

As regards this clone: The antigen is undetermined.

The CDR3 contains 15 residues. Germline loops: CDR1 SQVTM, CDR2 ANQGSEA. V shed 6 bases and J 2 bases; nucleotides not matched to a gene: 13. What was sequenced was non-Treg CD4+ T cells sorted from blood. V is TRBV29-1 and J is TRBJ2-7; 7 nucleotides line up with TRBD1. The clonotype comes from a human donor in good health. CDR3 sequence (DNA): TGCAGCGTACAGACAGGGCCAGCGGCAACCTACGAGCAGTACTTC. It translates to CSVQTGPAATYEQYF.